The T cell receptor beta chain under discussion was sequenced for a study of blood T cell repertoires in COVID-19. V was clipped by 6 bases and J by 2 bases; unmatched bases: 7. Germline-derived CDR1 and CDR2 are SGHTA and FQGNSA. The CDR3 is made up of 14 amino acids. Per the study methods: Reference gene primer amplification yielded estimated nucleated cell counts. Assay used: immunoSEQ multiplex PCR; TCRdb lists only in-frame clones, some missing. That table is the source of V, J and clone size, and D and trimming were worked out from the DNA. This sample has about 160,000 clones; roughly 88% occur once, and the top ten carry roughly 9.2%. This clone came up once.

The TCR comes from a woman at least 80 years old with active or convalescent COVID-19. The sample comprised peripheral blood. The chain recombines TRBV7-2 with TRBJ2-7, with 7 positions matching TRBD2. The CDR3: CASRDAGTTYEQYF. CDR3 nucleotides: TGTGCCAGCAGAGACGCCGGGACTACCTACGAGCAGTACTTC.